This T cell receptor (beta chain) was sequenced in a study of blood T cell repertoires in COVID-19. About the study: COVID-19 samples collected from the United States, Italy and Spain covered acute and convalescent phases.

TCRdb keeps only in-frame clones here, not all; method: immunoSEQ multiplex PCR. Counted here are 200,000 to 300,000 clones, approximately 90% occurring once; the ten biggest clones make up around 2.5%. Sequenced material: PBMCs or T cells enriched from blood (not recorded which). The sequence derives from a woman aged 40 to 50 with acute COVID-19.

The CDR3 nucleotides are TGTGCCAGCAGCTTTGAGAGAATTCCAGAGACCCAGTACTTC. As protein: CASSFERIPETQYF. V gene TRBV7-2 combines with J gene TRBJ2-5; D is ambiguous. V dropped 3 bases and J dropped 4 bases, with 12 bases sitting between them. CDR3 length equals 14 residues. Per the germline V gene, CDR1 is SGHTA and CDR2 is FQGNSA.